Shown below are 12 T cell receptor beta chains from a single sample sequenced in a study of blood T cell repertoires in COVID-19. Sequencing was performed with immunoSEQ multiplex PCR; in TCRdb, only in-frame clones are kept and a portion is missing. This table has approximately 280,000 clones, roughly 85% appearing once. Material for sequencing was PBMCs or T cells enriched from blood (not recorded which). These receptors originate from a woman aged 40 to 50 who had recovered from COVID-19.

The CDR3 is CASSRRGASGNYEQYF. The CDR3 DNA reads TGTGCCAGCAGCCGACGCGGTGCTAGCGGGAACTACGAGCAGTACTTC. The chain couples TRBV14 to TRBJ2-7, with TRBD2 matching 9 bases. CDR1 and CDR2 from the germline V gene are SGHDN and FVKESK. The CDR3 runs to 16 residues. Unmatched junction bases numbered 10, after V lost 4 bases and J lost 3 bases.

The J gene is TRBJ2-7, the V gene TRBV28; D gene ambiguous. Trimming removed 2 bases at V and 3 bases at J, with 14 bases between. This CDR3 spans 15 amino acids. Germline loops: CDR1 MDHEN, CDR2 SYDVKM. CDR3 residues: CASSLANRGNYEQYF. CDR3 nucleotides: TGTGCCAGCAGTTTAGCAAACCGCGGAAACTACGAGCAGTACTTC.

The chain uses TRBV28 and TRBJ2-6, with D hard to call. Trimming shortened V by 8 bases and J by 0 bases, and 17 bases separated the two germline ends. The CDR3 totals 17 residues. Germline CDR1 is MDHEN and CDR2 is SYDVKM. In DNA form, the CDR3 reads TGTGCCAGCCAGGTTAGGAAACGGATCTCTGGGGCCAACGTCCTGACTTTC. Its translation: CASQVRKRISGANVLTF.

The chain is built from TRBV19 and TRBJ2-7; a possible D gene is TRBD1 (7 bases). V lost 6 bases and J lost 2, with 14 bases in between. Germline V lookup: CDR1 LNHDA, CDR2 SQIVND (reference sequence). The CDR3 has 14 residues. CDR3 region: CASRGGTAPYEQYF. Written as DNA, the CDR3 is TGTGCCAGTAGAGGGGGGACAGCGCCCTACGAGCAGTACTTC.

V is TRBV28 and J is TRBJ1-2; the D gene is possibly TRBD1 (5 bases). CDR1 and CDR2 from the germline V gene are MDHEN and SYDVKM. Trimming left V 5 bases short and J 7 bases short, with 17 bases between. This CDR3 comprises 14 residues. The CDR3, as DNA: TGTGCCAGCAGTCCCCTCCGGGGGGAGTCTGGCTACACCTTC. Its protein is CASSPLRGESGYTF.

The J gene is TRBJ1-4, the V gene TRBV28; TRBD1 is a possible D gene (6 bases). V was trimmed by 6 bases and J by 0 bases, leaving 8 bases between them. The CDR3 runs 14 residues. Germline CDR1 reads MDHEN; CDR2 reads SYDVKM. The CDR3: CASRDSPTNEKLFF. The CDR3 DNA reads as TGTGCCAGCAGGGACAGTCCAACTAATGAAAAACTGTTTTTT.

J is TRBJ1-4 and V is TRBV2, with D unresolved. Germline CDR1 reads SNHLY; CDR2 reads FYNNEI. The CDR3 has 14 residues. Trimming took 8 bases from V and 7 from J, leaving 17 bases between them. Here the CDR3 DNA reads TGTGCCAGCCGCTTCGGGGTCGGTGGTGAAAAACTGTTTTTT. Residues: CASRFGVGGEKLFF.

The rearrangement links TRBV18 to TRBJ1-1, with TRBD1 identical over 8 bases. V was pared by 0 bases and J by 5 bases, with 5 bases of the junction left unmatched. Per germline, CDR1 KGHSH and CDR2 LQKENI. There are 15 residues in the CDR3. CDR3 nucleotide sequence: TGTGCCAGCTCACCACCGCAGGGGGCGAGTACTGAAGCTTTCTTT. This codes for CASSPPQGASTEAFF.

The chain employs TRBV6-2 or TRBV6-3 and TRBJ2-2, with TRBD2 identical over 7 bases. Per the germline V gene, CDR1 is MNHEY and CDR2 is SVGEGT. V lost 8 bases, J lost 1 base, and 7 bases stayed unmatched. This CDR3 is built from 15 residues. The CDR3: CASRLAGENTGELFF. The DNA of the CDR3 is TGTGCCAGCCGCCTCGCGGGAGAGAACACCGGGGAGCTGTTTTTT.

This clone was seen a few times. The chain combines TRBV28 with TRBJ2-5; D might be TRBD2 (5 bases). Trimming stripped 6 bases from V and 0 bases from J, with 11 bases between. CDR3 length: 14 amino acids. Germline CDR1 and CDR2: MDHEN and SYDVKM. The CDR3 DNA is TGTGCCAGCAGCAACGCCGGGAACCAAGAGACCCAGTACTTC. Translating it yields CASSNAGNQETQYF.

V gene TRBV10-3 combines with J gene TRBJ1-5; D might be TRBD1 (6 bases). V shed 2 bases and J shed 7 bases, with 15 bases lying between them. The length of the CDR3 is 15 residues. Germline CDR1 and CDR2: ENHRY and SYGVKD. CDR3: CAISESGHRAQPQHF. The CDR3 DNA reads as TGTGCCATCAGTGAGAGTGGGCACAGGGCCCAGCCCCAGCATTTT.

The chain uses TRBV1 and TRBJ2-7; TRBD2, the D gene given by the table, was not confirmed from the DNA. TRBV1 is recorded as a pseudogene. The CDR3 is 16 residues long. The CDR3 sequence is CTSSLCTGTSQYEQYF. CDR3 coding DNA: TGCACCAGCAGCCTTTGTACCGGGACTAGCCAATACGAGCAGTACTTC.